These 30 T cell receptor beta chains were sequenced from one sample in a study of long-term antiretroviral therapy in people with HIV. Survey-level resolution applied to immunoSEQ assay v3.0. Profiled with immunoSEQ multiplex PCR; TCRdb holds only in-frame clones, not every one. Among 15,000 to 20,000 clones listed, 80% were seen once. The source was unsorted PBMCs, collected 0.1 years before starting antiretroviral therapy. These receptors were taken from a man aged 18-30 years with HIV.

The chain links TRBV27 to TRBJ2-3; 9 bases are a match to TRBD1. Trimming removed 4 bases from V and 0 bases from J; junction bases left unmatched: 11. Germline V gene lookup returns CDR1 MNHEY and CDR2 SMNVEV (reference sequence). The CDR3 runs to 18 residues. DNA for the CDR3: TGTGCCAGCAGTTCGCTTCTGTCGACAGGGGGAAGCACAGATACGCAGTATTTT. Residues: CASSSLLSTGGSTDTQYF.

CDR3 residues: CASSPLGVATNEKLFF. The CDR3 DNA follows: TGTGCCAGCAGCCCCCTGGGAGTTGCAACTAATGAAAAACTGTTTTTT. The rearrangement joins TRBV11-2 to TRBJ1-4, with no clear D. CDR3 length: 16 residues. Per the germline V gene, CDR1 is SGHAT and CDR2 is FQNNGV. With 5 bases removed from V and 0 bases from J, the gap between germline ends came to 13 bases.

Only a few counts were recorded for this clone. This chain joins TRBV29-1 and TRBJ2-2; perhaps TRBD1 as D (6 bases). Germline V gene lookup returns CDR1 SQVTM and CDR2 ANQGSEA. The CDR3 spans 13 residues. The V and J ends lost 3 bases and 6 bases respectively, with 11 bases between them. The CDR3 coding sequence is TGCAGCGTTGAGTCCCCAGGGGCCGGGGAGCTGTTTTTT. This gives the protein CSVESPGAGELFF.

The gene calls are TRBV7-9 and TRBJ2-1; possibly TRBD2 for D (5 bases). Per the germline V gene, CDR1 is SEHNR and CDR2 is FQNEAQ (reference sequence). Trimming cost V 5 bases and J 2 bases, with 16 bases left between them. This CDR3 spans 16 amino acids. The CDR3 DNA is TGTGCCAGCAGCCCTAATCCAGAGGGCCCCTACAATGAGCAGTTCTTC. Encoded protein: CASSPNPEGPYNEQFF.

This chain connects TRBV7-8 to TRBJ1-1; D is possibly TRBD1 (5 bases). The CDR3 runs 14 residues. Trimming took 4 bases from V and 6 from J, leaving 15 bases between them. The germline gives CDR1 SGHVS, CDR2 FQNEAQ. CDR3 sequence reads: CASSSRGRAPEAFF. The CDR3 nucleotides are TGTGCCAGCAGCTCGAGGGGAAGGGCTCCTGAAGCTTTCTTT.

The table lists this clone with a count of one. J is TRBJ1-6 and V is TRBV5-5; TRBD1 matches at 8 bases. Germline V CDR1 and CDR2: SGHKS, YYEKEE (reference sequence). The V and J ends lost 3 bases and 7 bases, in that order; junction bases with no gene match: 6. The length of the CDR3 is 15 residues. In nucleotides, the CDR3 is TGTGCCAGCAGCTCCGCCGGGACAGGAAATTCACCCCTCCACTTT. It specifies CASSSAGTGNSPLHF. The complete variable domain, with remaining parts taken from reference TRBV5-5 and TRBJ1-6, reads DAGVTQSPTHLIKTRGQQVTLRCSPISGHKSVSWYQQVLGQGPQFIFQYYEKEERGRGNFPDRFSARQFPNYSSELNVNALLLGDSALYLCASSSAGTGNSPLHFGNGTRLTVT.

The rearrangement joins TRBV14 to TRBJ2-1, with D perhaps matching TRBD1 (5 bases). Germline values: CDR1 SGHDN, CDR2 FVKESK. The CDR3 runs 18 residues. The V end was cut by 2 bases, the J end by 0 bases, with 17 bases between. The CDR3 DNA sequence: TGTGCCAGCAGCCAATACTCTTACAGGTCGTACTCCTACAATGAGCAGTTCTTC. Translated: CASSQYSYRSYSYNEQFF.

The chain employs TRBV7-2 and TRBJ2-7; the D gene is possibly TRBD1 (7 bases). The germline V and J ends were trimmed by 0 bases and 5 bases, with 11 bases remaining between them. Per germline, CDR1 SGHTA and CDR2 FQGNSA. This CDR3 region has 14 residues. The CDR3 bases are TGTGCCAGCAGCTTAGCAGTCAGGGGGGACGAGCAGTACTTC. As protein: CASSLAVRGDEQYF.

The J gene is TRBJ1-5, the V gene TRBV6-1; no definite D call. The germline CDR1 and CDR2 sequences are MNHNS and SASEGT. V was cut by 6 bases and J by 5 bases, with 17 bases left in between. The CDR3 is 15 amino acids. In nucleotides, the CDR3 is TGTGCCAGCAGGGACGGGCCGTTAGACTATCAGCCCCAGCATTTT. Protein product: CASRDGPLDYQPQHF.

The gene calls are TRBV6-1 and TRBJ1-3, with D maybe TRBD1 (5 bases). The V end was cut by 7 bases, the J end by 0 bases, with 13 bases between. Germline values: CDR1 MNHNS, CDR2 SASEGT. The CDR3 covers 15 residues. CDR3 residues: CASIRGPGSGNTIYF. DNA for the CDR3: TGTGCCAGCATCCGGGGACCAGGCTCTGGAAACACCATATATTTT.

Only a few counts were recorded for this clone. This chain joins TRBV6-5 and TRBJ1-6; no definite D call. The germline gives CDR1 MNHEY, CDR2 SVGAGI. This CDR3 has 14 residues. Trimming left V 2 bases short and J 7 bases short, with 9 bases between. Here the CDR3 reads CASSYRSRNSPLHF. The CDR3 coding sequence is TGTGCCAGCAGTTACAGATCAAGAAATTCACCCCTCCACTTT.

This chain links TRBV6-5 with TRBJ2-4, with 10 bases fitting TRBD2. After removal of 2 bases from V and 8 bases from J, the junction contained 6 bases not matched to a gene. There are 15 residues in the CDR3. Germline CDR1 MNHEY, CDR2 SVGAGI. The CDR3 region is CASSYRSGRRDIQYF. CDR3 in DNA: TGTGCCAGCAGTTACCGTAGCGGGAGGCGGGACATTCAGTACTTC.

This clone is medium-sized by share. Mismatch with germline at one junction end may stem from a read error. The chain links TRBV5-6 to TRBJ1-3, with D uncertain. The CDR3 length is 13 residues. The germline gives CDR1 SGHDT, CDR2 YYEEEE. The CDR3: CASSPLGNSRPDF. The DNA of the CDR3 is TGTGCCAGCAGCCCACTGGGGAACAGCCGACCGGATTTT.

The chain uses TRBV7-9 and TRBJ2-1; 12 positions agree with TRBD2. The CDR3 runs 16 residues. The junction had 9 bases not matched to a gene; V was cut back by 3 bases and J by 9 bases. In germline, CDR1 is SEHNR, CDR2 FQNEAQ (reference sequence). CDR3 loop: CASSFSSTSGGLEQFF. Written as DNA, the CDR3 is TGTGCCAGCAGCTTCTCGTCGACTAGCGGGGGCCTTGAGCAGTTCTTC.

The rearrangement links TRBV6-5 to TRBJ2-6, with unresolved D. V was clipped by 5 bases and J by 1 base, with 9 bases between them. The germline gives CDR1 MNHEY, CDR2 SVGAGI. This CDR3 spans 15 amino acids. CDR3 bases: TGTGCCAGCAGTAAGGGCCCGTCTGGGGCCAACGTCCTGACTTTC. Translated: CASSKGPSGANVLTF.

V usage is TRBV7-2 and J usage is TRBJ2-7; 8 bases are a match to TRBD1. CDR1 is SGHTA and CDR2 is FQGNSA in the germline V gene. The V segment lost 5 bases and the J segment 0 bases; nucleotides outside the gene matches: 3. There are 14 residues in the CDR3. The CDR3 protein is CASSRTGYSYEQYF. The CDR3 nucleotides read TGTGCCAGCAGCCGGACAGGGTACTCCTACGAGCAGTACTTC.

The chain carries TRBV7-9 and TRBJ2-5; D may match TRBD1 or TRBD2 (6 bases each). CDR1 and CDR2 (germline): SEHNR, FQNEAQ (reference sequence). Between the trimmed V and J ends, which lost 3 bases and 5 bases, there was a span of 13 bases. The CDR3 runs to 14 residues. The CDR3 region is CASSLRGVSETQYF. The CDR3 DNA reads as TGTGCCAGCAGCTTGAGGGGGGTTTCGGAGACCCAGTACTTC.

The chain is built from TRBV9 and TRBJ2-1; the match to TRBD2 covers 8 bases. The trim removed 8 bases at V and 8 bases at J, leaving 15 bases unmatched. The length of the CDR3 is 15 residues. Germline assignment: CDR1 SGDLS and CDR2 YYNGEE. The CDR3 loop is CASSSWTSSVDEQFF. In DNA, the CDR3 is TGTGCCAGTTCGTCATGGACTAGCTCCGTAGATGAGCAGTTCTTC. Based on the CDR3 plus reference TRBV9 and TRBJ2-1, the full variable domain is DSGVTQTPKHLITATGQRVTLRCSPRSGDLSVYWYQQSLDQGLQFLIQYYNGEERAKGNILERFSAQQFPDLHSELNLSSLELGDSALYFCASSSWTSSVDEQFFGPGTRLTVL.

CDR3 in amino acids: CASNREGNEQFF. In nucleotides, the CDR3 is TGTGCCAGCAACAGGGAGGGGAATGAGCAGTTCTTC. The chain couples TRBV11-2 to TRBJ2-1, with D possibly TRBD2 on 7 matching bases. CDR3 length: 12 amino acids. V lost 7 bases to trimming and J lost 7 bases, with 11 bases between them. The V gene's germline CDR1 is SGHAT and CDR2 FQNNGV.

This clone came up a few times. This rearrangement joins TRBV7-9 to TRBJ2-6, with 9 bases aligning to TRBD1. Germline V lookup: CDR1 SEHNR, CDR2 FQNEAQ (reference sequence). V gave up 6 bases and J gave up 2 bases; unmatched junction bases: 11. This CDR3 region has 18 residues. The CDR3 DNA follows: TGTGCCAGCAGTTTGAGCGGACAGGGGCCTACTGGGGCCAACGTCCTGACTTTC. It yields the protein CASSLSGQGPTGANVLTF.

V and J are TRBV7-3 and TRBJ2-2, with D unclear. Germline values: CDR1 SGHTA, CDR2 FQGTGA. Trimming removed 0 bases at V and 5 bases at J, with 7 bases between. CDR3 length: 14 residues. The CDR3 DNA is TGTGCCAGCAGCTTAACAGGTGTTACCGGGGAGCTGTTTTTT. Amino acid sequence: CASSLTGVTGELFF.

The rearrangement joins TRBV5-1 to TRBJ2-1, with D maybe TRBD2 (6 bases). The CDR3 sequence is 14 residues long. Trimming left V 7 bases short and J 5 bases short, with 16 bases between. Germline CDR1 is SGHRS and CDR2 is YFSETQ. The CDR3 DNA reads as TGCGCCAGCTCTGCGGGACTCACCGACAATGAGCAGTTCTTC. Protein product: CASSAGLTDNEQFF.

The rearrangement joins TRBV5-5 to TRBJ1-3, with 7 bases aligning to TRBD1. Germline assignment: CDR1 SGHKS and CDR2 YYEKEE (reference sequence). This CDR3 comprises 15 residues. The V and J ends lost 4 bases and 0 bases, in that order; junction bases with no gene match: 4. CDR3 amino acids: CASSADRNSGNTIYF. The CDR3, as DNA: TGTGCCAGCAGCGCGGACAGGAACTCTGGAAACACCATATATTTT.

The chain employs TRBV7-3 and TRBJ2-1; 11 bases match TRBD2. The CDR3 loop spans 15 amino acids. CDR1 and CDR2 from the germline V gene are SGHTA and FQGTGA. V lost 4 bases, J lost 8 bases, and 7 bases stayed unmatched. The CDR3 sequence: CASSSSGTSGDEQFF. The CDR3 DNA follows: TGTGCCAGCAGCTCCTCCGGGACTAGCGGCGATGAGCAGTTCTTC.

The chain links TRBV9 to TRBJ2-7; possible D gene TRBD2, 6 bases. Germline CDR1 SGDLS, CDR2 YYNGEE. This CDR3 spans 17 amino acids. V lost 0 bases, J lost 6 bases, and 22 bases lay in between. The CDR3 DNA reads TGTGCCAGCAGCGTAGGAGAACGGGAGCCGCGGGCTGTCGAGCAGTACTTC. It translates to CASSVGEREPRAVEQYF.

CDR3 region: CASSFSDRGQEKLFF. In DNA, the CDR3 is TGTGCCAGCAGTTTTTCAGACAGGGGGCAGGAAAAACTGTTTTTT. The rearrangement uses TRBV28 and TRBJ1-4, with 10 bases matching TRBD1. The CDR3 has 15 amino acids. Per germline, CDR1 MDHEN and CDR2 SYDVKM. Germline trimming cut 3 bases from V and 8 bases from J; bases unmatched to any gene: 6.

The rearrangement joins TRBV27 to TRBJ2-7; tentative D call: TRBD2 (6 bases). The CDR3 has 14 amino acids. Germline CDR1 is MNHEY and CDR2 is SMNVEV (reference sequence). V was shortened by 3 bases and J by 3 bases, with 12 bases between the two germline ends. The CDR3: CASSFGGRNYEQYF. DNA of the CDR3: TGTGCCAGCAGTTTCGGGGGACGGAACTACGAGCAGTACTTC.

This sequence joins TRBV30 and TRBJ1-6; D is undetermined. V lost 5 bases, J lost 10 bases, and 15 bases lay in between. Germline V gene lookup returns CDR1 GTSNPN and CDR2 SVGIG (reference sequence). The length of the CDR3 is 13 residues. The CDR3 sequence is CAWHGVRESPLHF. CDR3 bases: TGTGCCTGGCACGGGGTTCGGGAATCACCCCTCCACTTT.

The V gene is TRBV7-2, the J gene TRBJ2-1; TRBD2 aligns across 8 bases. The germline CDR1 and CDR2 sequences are SGHTA and FQGNSA. The CDR3 length is 17 residues. V shed 3 bases and J 4 bases; nucleotides not matched to a gene: 11. The CDR3 spells CASSLGGSGGPYNEQFF. The CDR3 nucleotides are TGTGCCAGCAGCTTGGGGGGGAGCGGGGGCCCATACAATGAGCAGTTCTTC.

V is TRBV4-3 and J is TRBJ2-2; tentative D call: TRBD1 (7 bases). V lost 1 base and J 7 bases, leaving 16 bases between the germline ends. CDR1 and CDR2 (germline): LGHNA, YSLEER. The CDR3 covers 16 residues. Here the CDR3 DNA reads TGCGCCAGCAGCCAAGGAGGAGGGGGCGCAGGCGGGGAGCTGTTTTTT. It encodes CASSQGGGGAGGELFF.